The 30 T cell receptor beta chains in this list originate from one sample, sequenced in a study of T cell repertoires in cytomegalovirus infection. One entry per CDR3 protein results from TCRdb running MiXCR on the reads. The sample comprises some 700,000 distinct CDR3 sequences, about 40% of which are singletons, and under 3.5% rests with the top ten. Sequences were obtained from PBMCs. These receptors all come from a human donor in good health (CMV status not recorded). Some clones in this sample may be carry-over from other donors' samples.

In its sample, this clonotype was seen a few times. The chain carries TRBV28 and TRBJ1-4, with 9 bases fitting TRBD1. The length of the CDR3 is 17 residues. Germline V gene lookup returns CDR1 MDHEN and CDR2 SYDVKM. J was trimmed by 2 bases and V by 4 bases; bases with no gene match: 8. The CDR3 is CASSSRDRAKTNEKLFF. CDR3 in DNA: TGTGCCAGCAGTTCCAGGGACAGGGCAAAGACTAATGAAAAACTGTTTTTT.

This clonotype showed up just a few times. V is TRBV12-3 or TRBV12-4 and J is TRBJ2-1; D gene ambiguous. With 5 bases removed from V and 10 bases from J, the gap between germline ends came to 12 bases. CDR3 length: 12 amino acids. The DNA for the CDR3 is TGTGCCAGCAGTCGACACTCTCAAGAGCAGTTCTTC. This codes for CASSRHSQEQFF.

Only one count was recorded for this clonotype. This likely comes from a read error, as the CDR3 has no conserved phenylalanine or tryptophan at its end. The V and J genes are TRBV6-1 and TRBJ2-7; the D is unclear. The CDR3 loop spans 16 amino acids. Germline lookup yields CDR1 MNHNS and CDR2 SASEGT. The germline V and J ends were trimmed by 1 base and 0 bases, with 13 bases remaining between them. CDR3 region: CASSEDVGRPSYEQYL. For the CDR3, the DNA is TGTGCCAGCAGTGAAGATGTCGGCAGGCCCTCCTACGAGCAGTACTTA.

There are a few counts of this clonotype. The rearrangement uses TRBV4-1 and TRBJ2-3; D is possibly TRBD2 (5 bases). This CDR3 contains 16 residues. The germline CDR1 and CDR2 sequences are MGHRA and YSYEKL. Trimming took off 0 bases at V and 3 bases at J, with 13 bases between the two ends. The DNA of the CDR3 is TGCGCCAGCAGCCAAGAGGGAGTCCCCCGGACAGATACGCAGTATTTT. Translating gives CASSQEGVPRTDTQYF.

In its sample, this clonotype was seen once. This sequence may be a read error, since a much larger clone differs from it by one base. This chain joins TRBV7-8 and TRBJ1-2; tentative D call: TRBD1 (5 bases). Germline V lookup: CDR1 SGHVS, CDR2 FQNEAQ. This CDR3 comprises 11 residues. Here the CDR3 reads CDSSSRGGYTF. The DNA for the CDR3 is TGTGACAGCAGCTCAAGGGGTGGCTACACCTTC.

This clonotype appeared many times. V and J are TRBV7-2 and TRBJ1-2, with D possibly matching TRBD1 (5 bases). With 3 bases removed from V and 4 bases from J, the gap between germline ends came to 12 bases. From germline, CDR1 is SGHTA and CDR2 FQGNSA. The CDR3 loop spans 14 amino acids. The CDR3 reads CASSLSARAYGYTF. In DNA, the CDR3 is TGTGCCAGCAGCTTGTCGGCCAGGGCCTATGGCTACACCTTC.

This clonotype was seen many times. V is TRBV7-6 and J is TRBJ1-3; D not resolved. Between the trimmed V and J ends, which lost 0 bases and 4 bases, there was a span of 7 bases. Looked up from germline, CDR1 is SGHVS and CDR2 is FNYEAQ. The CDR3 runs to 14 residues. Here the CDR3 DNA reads TGTGCCAGCAGCTTAGCTGTATCCGGAAACACCATATATTTT. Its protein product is CASSLAVSGNTIYF.

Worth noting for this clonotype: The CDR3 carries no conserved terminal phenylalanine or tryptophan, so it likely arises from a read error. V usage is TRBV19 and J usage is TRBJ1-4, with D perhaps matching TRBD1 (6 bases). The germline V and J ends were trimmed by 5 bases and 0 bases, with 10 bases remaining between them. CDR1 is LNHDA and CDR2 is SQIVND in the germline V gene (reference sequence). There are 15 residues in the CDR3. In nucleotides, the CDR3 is TGTGCCAGTAGTCGACAGGCCGCAACTAATGAAAAACTGTTTTTG. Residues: CASSRQAATNEKLFL.

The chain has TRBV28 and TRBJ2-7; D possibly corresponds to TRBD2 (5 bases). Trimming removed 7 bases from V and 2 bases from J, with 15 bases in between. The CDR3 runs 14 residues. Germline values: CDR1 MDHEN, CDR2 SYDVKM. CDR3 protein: CASNPGGMAYEQYF. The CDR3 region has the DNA TGTGCCAGCAACCCCGGAGGTATGGCCTACGAGCAGTACTTC.

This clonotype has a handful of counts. The CDR3: CASSFPSGELFF. The CDR3 DNA is TGTGCCAGCAGCTTCCCTTCCGGGGAGCTGTTTTTT. The J gene is TRBJ2-2, the V gene TRBV7-8; no definite D call. Germline loops: CDR1 SGHVS, CDR2 FQNEAQ. The CDR3 is 12 residues long. With 3 bases removed from V and 6 bases from J, the gap between germline ends came to 5 bases.

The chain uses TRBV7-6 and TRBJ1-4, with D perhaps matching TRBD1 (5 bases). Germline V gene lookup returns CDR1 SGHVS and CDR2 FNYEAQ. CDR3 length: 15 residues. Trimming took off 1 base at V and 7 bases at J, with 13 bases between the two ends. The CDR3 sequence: CASSLDKRRGEKLFF. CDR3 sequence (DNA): TGTGCCAGCAGCTTAGATAAGCGAAGGGGTGAAAAACTGTTTTTT.

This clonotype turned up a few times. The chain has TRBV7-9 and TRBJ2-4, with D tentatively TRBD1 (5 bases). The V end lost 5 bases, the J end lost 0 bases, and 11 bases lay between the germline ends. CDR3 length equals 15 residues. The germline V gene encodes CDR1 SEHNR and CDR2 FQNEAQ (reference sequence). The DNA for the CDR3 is TGTGCCAGCAGCCCCGACAGTTTAGCCAAAAACATTCAGTACTTC. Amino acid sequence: CASSPDSLAKNIQYF.

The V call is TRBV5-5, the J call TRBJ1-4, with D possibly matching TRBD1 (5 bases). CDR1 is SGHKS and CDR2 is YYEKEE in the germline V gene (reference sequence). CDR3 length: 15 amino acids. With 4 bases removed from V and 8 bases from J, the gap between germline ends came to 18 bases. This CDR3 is CASSRSGIWGEKLFF. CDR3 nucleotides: TGTGCCAGCAGCCGATCCGGGATTTGGGGGGAAAAACTGTTTTTT. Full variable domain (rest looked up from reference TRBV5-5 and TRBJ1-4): DAGVTQSPTHLIKTRGQQVTLRCSPISGHKSVSWYQQVLGQGPQFIFQYYEKEERGRGNFPDRFSARQFPNYSSELNVNALLLGDSALYLCASSRSGIWGEKLFFGSGTQLSVL.

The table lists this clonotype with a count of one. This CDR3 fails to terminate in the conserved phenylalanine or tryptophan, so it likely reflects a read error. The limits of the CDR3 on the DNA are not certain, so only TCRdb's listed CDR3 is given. The CDR3 is CASSLGAQGTGYGYTL. The J gene is TRBJ1-2, the V gene TRBV7-2; TRBD1, as called in the table, went unchecked against the DNA. The V gene's germline CDR1 is SGHTA and CDR2 FQGNSA. The CDR3 is made up of 16 amino acids, end residues included.

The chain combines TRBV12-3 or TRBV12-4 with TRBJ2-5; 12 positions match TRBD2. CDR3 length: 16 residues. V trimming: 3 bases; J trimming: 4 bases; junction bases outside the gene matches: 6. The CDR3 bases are TGTGCCAGCAGTTTCCCGCTAGCGGGGGGGATAGAGACCCAGTACTTC. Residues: CASSFPLAGGIETQYF.

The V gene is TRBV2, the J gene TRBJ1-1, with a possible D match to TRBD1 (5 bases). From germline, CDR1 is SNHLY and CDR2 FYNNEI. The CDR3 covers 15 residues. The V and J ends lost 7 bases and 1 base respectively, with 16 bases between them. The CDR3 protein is CASTLVGARNTEAFF. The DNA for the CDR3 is TGTGCCAGCACCCTGGTAGGGGCGCGGAACACTGAAGCTTTCTTT.

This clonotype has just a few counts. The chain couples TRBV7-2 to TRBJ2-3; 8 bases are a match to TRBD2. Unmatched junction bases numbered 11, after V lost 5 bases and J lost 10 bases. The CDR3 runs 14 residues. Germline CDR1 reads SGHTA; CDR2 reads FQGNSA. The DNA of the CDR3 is TGTGCCAGCAGCCTCAGACTAGCGTCGGGGGCGCAGTATTTT. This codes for CASSLRLASGAQYF.

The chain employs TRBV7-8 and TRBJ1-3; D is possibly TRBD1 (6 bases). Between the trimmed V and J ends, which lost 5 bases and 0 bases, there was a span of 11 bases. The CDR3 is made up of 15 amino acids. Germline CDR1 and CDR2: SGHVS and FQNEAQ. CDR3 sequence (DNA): TGTGCCAGCAGCCAGGGGCGTTACTCTGGAAACACCATATATTTT. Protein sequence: CASSQGRYSGNTIYF.

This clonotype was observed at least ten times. The CDR3 bases are TGTGCCAGCAGGCTCTCGACAGGGAGATCCTACGAGCAGTACTTC. Amino acids: CASRLSTGRSYEQYF. This chain connects TRBV7-9 to TRBJ2-7; 7 nucleotides line up with TRBD1. The CDR3 runs to 15 residues. Germline CDR1 SEHNR, CDR2 FQNEAQ (reference sequence). With 6 bases clipped from V and 1 base from J, the junction kept 9 bases outside the gene matches.

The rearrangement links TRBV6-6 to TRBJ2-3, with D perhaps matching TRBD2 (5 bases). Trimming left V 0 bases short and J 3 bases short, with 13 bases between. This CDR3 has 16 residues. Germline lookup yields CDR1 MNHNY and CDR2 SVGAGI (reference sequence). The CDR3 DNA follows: TGTGCCAGCAGTTACTCGGGCGGTCGGGGAACAGATACGCAGTATTTT. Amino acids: CASSYSGGRGTDTQYF.

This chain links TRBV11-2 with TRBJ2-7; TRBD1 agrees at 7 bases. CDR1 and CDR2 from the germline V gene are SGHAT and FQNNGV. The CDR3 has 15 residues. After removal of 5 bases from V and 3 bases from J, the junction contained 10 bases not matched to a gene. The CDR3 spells CASSPQGDTYYEQYF. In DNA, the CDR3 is TGTGCCAGCAGCCCCCAGGGGGATACCTACTACGAGCAGTACTTC.

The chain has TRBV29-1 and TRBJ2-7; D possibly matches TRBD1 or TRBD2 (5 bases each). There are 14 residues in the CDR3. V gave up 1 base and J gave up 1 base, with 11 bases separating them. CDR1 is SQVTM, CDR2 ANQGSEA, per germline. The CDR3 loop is CSVEGVGESYEQYF. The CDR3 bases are TGCAGCGTTGAAGGGGTGGGGGAATCCTACGAGCAGTACTTC.

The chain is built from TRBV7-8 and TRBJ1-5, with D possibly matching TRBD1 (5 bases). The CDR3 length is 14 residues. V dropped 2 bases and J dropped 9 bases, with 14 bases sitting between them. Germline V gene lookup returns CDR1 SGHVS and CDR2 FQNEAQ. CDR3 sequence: CASSLTVWGGPQHF. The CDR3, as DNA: TGTGCCAGCAGCTTAACTGTGTGGGGGGGGCCCCAGCATTTT.

For the CDR3, the DNA is TGTGCCAGCAGCTTAGAGTTAGTGGGGCAAGAGACCCAGTACTTC. Protein: CASSLELVGQETQYF. The chain has TRBV7-6 and TRBJ2-5; D is unresolved. V lost 1 base and J 2 bases, leaving 11 bases between the germline ends. The germline V gene encodes CDR1 SGHVS and CDR2 FNYEAQ. This CDR3 has 15 residues. Based on the CDR3 plus reference TRBV7-6 and TRBJ2-5, the full variable domain is GAGVSQSPRYKVTKRGQDVALRCDPISGHVSLYWYRQALGQGPEFLTYFNYEAQQDKSGLPNDRFSAERPEGSISTLTIQRTEQRDSAMYRCASSLELVGQETQYFGPGTRLLVL.

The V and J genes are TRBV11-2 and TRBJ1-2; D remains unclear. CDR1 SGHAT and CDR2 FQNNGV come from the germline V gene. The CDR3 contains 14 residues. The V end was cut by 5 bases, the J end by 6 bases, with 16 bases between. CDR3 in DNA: TGTGCCAGCAGCCCCCTTGAGGGAAGGAATGGCTACACCTTC. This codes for CASSPLEGRNGYTF.

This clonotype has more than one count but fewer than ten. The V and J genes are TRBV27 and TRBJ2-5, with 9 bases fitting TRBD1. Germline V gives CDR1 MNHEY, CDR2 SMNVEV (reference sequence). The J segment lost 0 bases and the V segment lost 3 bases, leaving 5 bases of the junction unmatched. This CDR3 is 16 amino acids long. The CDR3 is CASSFSTGGYQETQYF. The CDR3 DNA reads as TGTGCCAGCAGTTTCTCGACAGGGGGGTACCAAGAGACCCAGTACTTC.

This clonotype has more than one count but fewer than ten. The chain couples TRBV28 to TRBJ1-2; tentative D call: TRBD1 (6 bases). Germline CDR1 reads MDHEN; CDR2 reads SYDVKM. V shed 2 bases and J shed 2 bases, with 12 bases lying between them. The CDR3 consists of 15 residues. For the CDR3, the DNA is TGTGCCAGCAGTTTACCAAACAGGGAGAACTATGGCTACACCTTC. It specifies CASSLPNRENYGYTF.

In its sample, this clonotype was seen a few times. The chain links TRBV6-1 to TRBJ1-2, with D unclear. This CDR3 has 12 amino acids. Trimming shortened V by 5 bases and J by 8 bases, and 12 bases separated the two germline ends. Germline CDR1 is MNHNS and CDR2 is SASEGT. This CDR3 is CASSPSGIGYTF. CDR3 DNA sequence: TGTGCCAGCAGTCCCAGCGGGATCGGCTACACCTTC.

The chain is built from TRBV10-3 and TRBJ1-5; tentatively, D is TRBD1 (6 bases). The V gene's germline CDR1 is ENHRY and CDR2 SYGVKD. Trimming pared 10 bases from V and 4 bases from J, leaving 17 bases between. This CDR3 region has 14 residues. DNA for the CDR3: TGTGCCACGCAGTCAGGGGAAGGGAATCAGCCCCAGCATTTT. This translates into CATQSGEGNQPQHF.

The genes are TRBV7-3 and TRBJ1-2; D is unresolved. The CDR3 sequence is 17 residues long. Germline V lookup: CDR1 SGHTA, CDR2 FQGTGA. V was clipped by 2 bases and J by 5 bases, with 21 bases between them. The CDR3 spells CASSLVVWRGRPYGYTF. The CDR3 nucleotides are TGTGCCAGCAGCTTAGTGGTGTGGCGAGGGCGGCCGTATGGCTACACCTTC.